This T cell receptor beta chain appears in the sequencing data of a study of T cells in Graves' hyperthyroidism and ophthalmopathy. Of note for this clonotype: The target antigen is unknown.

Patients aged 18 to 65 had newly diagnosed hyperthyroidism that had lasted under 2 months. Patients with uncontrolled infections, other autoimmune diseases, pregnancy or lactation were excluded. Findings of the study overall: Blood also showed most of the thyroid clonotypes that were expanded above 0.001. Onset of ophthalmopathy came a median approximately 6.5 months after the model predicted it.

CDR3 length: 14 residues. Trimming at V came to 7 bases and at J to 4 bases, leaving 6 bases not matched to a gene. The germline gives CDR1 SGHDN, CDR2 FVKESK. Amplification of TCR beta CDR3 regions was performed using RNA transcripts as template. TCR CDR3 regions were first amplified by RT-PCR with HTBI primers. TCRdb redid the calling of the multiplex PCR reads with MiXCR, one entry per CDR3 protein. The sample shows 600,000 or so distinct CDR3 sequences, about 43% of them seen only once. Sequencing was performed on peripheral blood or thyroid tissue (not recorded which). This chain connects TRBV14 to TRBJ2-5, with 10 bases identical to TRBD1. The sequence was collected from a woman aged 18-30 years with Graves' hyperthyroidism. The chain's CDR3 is CASTQTGGAETQYF. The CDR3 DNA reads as TGTGCCAGCACCCAGACAGGGGGCGCAGAGACCCAGTACTTC.